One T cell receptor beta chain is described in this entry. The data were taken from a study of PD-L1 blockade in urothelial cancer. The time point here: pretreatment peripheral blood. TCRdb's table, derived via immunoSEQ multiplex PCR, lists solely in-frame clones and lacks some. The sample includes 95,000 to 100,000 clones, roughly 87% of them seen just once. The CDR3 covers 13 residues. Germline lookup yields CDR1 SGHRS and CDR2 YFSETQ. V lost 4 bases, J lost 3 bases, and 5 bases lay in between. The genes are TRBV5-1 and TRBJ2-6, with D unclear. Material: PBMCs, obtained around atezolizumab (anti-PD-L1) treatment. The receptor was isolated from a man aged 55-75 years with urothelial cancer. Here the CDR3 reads CASSAGGANVLTF. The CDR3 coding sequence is TGCGCCAGCAGCGCCGGTGGGGCCAACGTCCTGACTTTC.